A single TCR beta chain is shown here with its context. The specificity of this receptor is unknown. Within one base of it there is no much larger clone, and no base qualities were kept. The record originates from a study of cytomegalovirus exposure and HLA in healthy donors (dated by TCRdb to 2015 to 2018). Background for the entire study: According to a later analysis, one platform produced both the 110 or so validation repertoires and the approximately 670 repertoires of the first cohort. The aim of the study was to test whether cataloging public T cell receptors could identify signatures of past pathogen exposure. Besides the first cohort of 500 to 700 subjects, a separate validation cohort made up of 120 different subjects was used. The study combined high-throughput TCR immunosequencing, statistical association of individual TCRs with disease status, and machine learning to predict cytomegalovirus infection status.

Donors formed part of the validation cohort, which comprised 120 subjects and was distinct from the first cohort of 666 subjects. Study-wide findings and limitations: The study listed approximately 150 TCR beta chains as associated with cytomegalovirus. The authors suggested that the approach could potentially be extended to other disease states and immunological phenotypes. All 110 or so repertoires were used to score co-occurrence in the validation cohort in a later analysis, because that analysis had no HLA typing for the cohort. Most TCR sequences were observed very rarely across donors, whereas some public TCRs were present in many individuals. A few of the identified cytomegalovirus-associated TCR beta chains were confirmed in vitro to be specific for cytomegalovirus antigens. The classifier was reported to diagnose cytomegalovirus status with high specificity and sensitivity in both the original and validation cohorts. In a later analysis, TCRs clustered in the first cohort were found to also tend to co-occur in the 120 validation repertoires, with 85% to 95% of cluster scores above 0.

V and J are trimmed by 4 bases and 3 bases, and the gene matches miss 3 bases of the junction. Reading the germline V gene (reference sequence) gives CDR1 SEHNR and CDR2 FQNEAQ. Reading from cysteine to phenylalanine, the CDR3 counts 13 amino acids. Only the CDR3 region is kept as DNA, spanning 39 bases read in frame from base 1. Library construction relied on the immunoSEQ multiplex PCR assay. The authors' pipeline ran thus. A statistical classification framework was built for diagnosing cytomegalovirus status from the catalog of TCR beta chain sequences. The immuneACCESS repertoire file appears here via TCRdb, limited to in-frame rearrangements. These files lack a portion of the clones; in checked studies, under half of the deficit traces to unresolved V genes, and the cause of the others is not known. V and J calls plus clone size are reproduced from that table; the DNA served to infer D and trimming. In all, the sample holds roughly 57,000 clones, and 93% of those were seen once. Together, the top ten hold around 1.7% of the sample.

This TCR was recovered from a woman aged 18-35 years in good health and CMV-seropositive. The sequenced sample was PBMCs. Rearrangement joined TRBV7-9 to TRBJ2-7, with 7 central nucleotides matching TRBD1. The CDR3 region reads CASSSSGGYEQYF. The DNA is TGTGCCAGCAGCTCGTCAGGGGGCTACGAGCAGTACTTC.